The 28 T cell receptor beta chains reported below all come from one sample, sequenced in a study of CD8 T cells in ankylosing spondylitis. Study-level results: Characteristic of ankylosing spondylitis blood, it appeared, was a TCR beta motif comprising several highly homologous variants.

Antigens of these TCRs are unknown. TCRdb itself ran the 5' RACE reads through MiXCR, one entry per CDR3 protein. The data contain about 220,000 distinct CDR3 sequences, about 7% of them seen just once; the ten biggest clones take up around 14%. The specimen was blood, either unsorted or a sorted T cell fraction (not recorded which). These receptor sequences come from a male donor with ankylosing spondylitis.

The V gene is TRBV24-1, the J gene TRBJ1-3; no firm D call. This CDR3 has 13 residues. V dropped 3 bases and J dropped 1 base, with 3 bases sitting between them. Germline CDR1 and CDR2: KGHDR and SFDVKD. The CDR3 sequence is CATSDHSGNTIYF. The CDR3 DNA sequence: TGTGCCACCAGTGATCATTCTGGAAACACCATATATTTT.

This clonotype came up many times. The CDR3 bases are TGTGCCATTCCCCCTCGGGACAATGGATTTGGGAGGGGCTACACCTTC. It is translated as CAIPPRDNGFGRGYTF. V and J are TRBV2 and TRBJ1-2; tentative D call: TRBD1 (6 bases). Trimming took off 10 bases at V and 8 bases at J, with 29 bases between the two ends. Germline CDR1 is SNHLY and CDR2 is FYNNEI. CDR3 size: 16 residues.

This clonotype was detected ten times or more. This rearrangement joins TRBV27 to TRBJ2-7; D perhaps matches TRBD2 (5 bases). This CDR3 has 15 residues. CDR1 MNHEY and CDR2 SMNVEV come from the germline V gene (reference sequence). The germline V and J ends were trimmed by 8 bases and 5 bases, with 22 bases remaining between them. CDR3 coding DNA: TGTGCCAGCCGTCCCGTCGGGATGGGTTTTGACGAGCAGTACTTC. Amino acid sequence: CASRPVGMGFDEQYF.

This clonotype was found many times. The chain has TRBV20-1 and TRBJ1-6, with D uncertain. Germline-derived CDR1 and CDR2 are DFQATT and SNEGSKA (reference sequence). V gave up 0 bases and J gave up 0 bases, with 6 bases separating them. The CDR3 loop spans 15 amino acids. Here the CDR3 reads CSARERSSYNSPLHF. CDR3 bases: TGCAGTGCTAGAGAGAGGAGCTCCTATAATTCACCCCTCCACTTT.

This clonotype was picked up a small number of times. J is TRBJ2-5 and V is TRBV7-9, with TRBD1 matching over 8 bases. With 3 bases clipped from V and 1 base from J, the junction kept 1 base outside the gene matches. There are 14 residues in the CDR3. Germline loops: CDR1 SEHNR, CDR2 FQNEAQ (reference sequence). The CDR3: CASSLTGAQETQYF. As DNA, the CDR3 is TGTGCCAGCAGCTTGACAGGGGCCCAAGAGACCCAGTACTTC.

This chain joins TRBV20-1 and TRBJ2-7, with D possibly TRBD2 on 5 matching bases. Per germline, CDR1 DFQATT and CDR2 SNEGSKA (reference sequence). Trimming left V 1 base short and J 2 bases short, with 15 bases between. This CDR3 is 15 amino acids long. The CDR3: CSARGSPEVAYEQYF. CDR3 DNA: TGCAGTGCTAGAGGTTCGCCGGAGGTTGCCTACGAGCAGTACTTC.

This clonotype appeared many times. V is TRBV5-1 and J is TRBJ2-1; D unclear. Deletions cut 0 bases from V and 10 bases from J, with 5 bases between. CDR1 is SGHRS and CDR2 is YFSETQ in the germline V gene. The length of the CDR3 is 11 residues. In DNA, the CDR3 is TGCGCCAGCAGCTTGGGTCGCGAGCAGTTCTTC. Its translation: CASSLGREQFF.

This clonotype was seen repeatedly, ten times or more. The chain joins TRBV9 to TRBJ2-7; unclear D gene. Germline assignment: CDR1 SGDLS and CDR2 YYNGEE. Trimming cost V 4 bases and J 0 bases, with 11 bases left between them. The CDR3 sequence is 14 residues long. The CDR3 spells CASSRPGNSYEQYF. The CDR3 DNA reads TGTGCCAGCAGCCGGCCTGGGAACTCCTACGAGCAGTACTTC.

This clonotype has a count of ten or more. The CDR3 here is CASSLGSVNTEAFF. CDR3 nucleotides: TGTGCCAGCAGCTTAGGCAGTGTAAACACTGAAGCTTTCTTT. The gene calls are TRBV7-9 and TRBJ1-1; D ambiguous. This CDR3 is 14 amino acids long. With 1 base removed from V and 2 bases from J, the gap between germline ends came to 8 bases. Germline CDR1 SEHNR, CDR2 FQNEAQ (reference sequence). Looking up the rest from reference TRBV7-9 and TRBJ1-1 gives the full variable domain: DTGVSQNPRHKITKRGQNVTFRCDPISEHNRLYWYRQTLGQGPEFLTYFQNEAQLEKSRLLSDRFSAERPKGSFSTLEIQRTEQGDSAMYLCASSLGSVNTEAFFGQGTRLTVV.

The sample holds many counts of this clonotype. The chain joins TRBV11-2 to TRBJ2-2; 7 bases agree with TRBD1. This CDR3 is 15 amino acids long. Trimming cost V 5 bases and J 6 bases; bases outside gene matches: 9. Germline CDR1 SGHAT, CDR2 FQNNGV. CDR3 region: CASSPLGQVAGELFF. The CDR3 region has the DNA TGTGCCAGCAGCCCACTTGGACAGGTGGCCGGGGAGCTGTTTTTT.

This clonotype was seen more than once but under ten times. This chain links TRBV28 with TRBJ1-1, with a tentative D call TRBD1 (6 bases). The CDR3 is 14 residues long. V was shortened by 5 bases and J by 0 bases, with 10 bases between the two germline ends. CDR1 and CDR2 from the germline V gene are MDHEN and SYDVKM. Here the CDR3 DNA reads TGTGCCAGCAGTCCCAGACAGGTGAACACTGAAGCTTTCTTT. The encoded protein is CASSPRQVNTEAFF. The full variable domain, its missing parts supplied by reference TRBV28 and TRBJ1-1, is DVKVTQSSRYLVKRTGEKVFLECVQDMDHENMFWYRQDPGLGLRLIYFSYDVKMKEKGDIPEGYSVSREKKERFSLILESASTNQTSMYLCASSPRQVNTEAFFGQGTRLTVV.

Only a few counts were recorded for this clonotype. V usage is TRBV18 and J usage is TRBJ2-7; weak D call: TRBD2 (6 bases). The germline CDR1 and CDR2 sequences are KGHSH and LQKENI. This CDR3 spans 12 amino acids. The V gene lost 9 bases and the J gene lost 3 bases, with 12 bases spanning the gap. The DNA for the CDR3 is TGTGCCAGTTCTTCGGAGGGCTACGAGCAGTACTTC. Protein sequence: CASSSEGYEQYF.

The table lists this clonotype with many counts. V and J are TRBV12-3 or TRBV12-4 and TRBJ1-5, with 10 bases that match TRBD1. After removal of 3 bases from V and 8 bases from J, the junction contained 13 bases not matched to a gene. This CDR3 has 17 amino acids. The CDR3 region has the DNA TGTGCCAGCAGTTTGGAGCCTTGGGGACAGGGGTCGGAGCCCCAGCATTTT. Translation: CASSLEPWGQGSEPQHF.

This clonotype was counted at least ten times. The rearrangement links TRBV20-1 to TRBJ1-2; possible D gene TRBD1, 5 bases. V lost 6 bases and J lost 5, with 16 bases in between. CDR1 and CDR2 (germline): DFQATT, SNEGSKA (reference sequence). This CDR3 is built from 13 residues. The CDR3: CSAERDAEYGYTF. Here the CDR3 DNA reads TGCAGTGCCGAAAGGGACGCTGAGTATGGCTACACCTTC.

In its sample, this clonotype was seen a few times. The genes are TRBV5-8 and TRBJ2-7; the match to TRBD1 covers 9 bases. V shed 0 bases and J 3 bases; nucleotides not matched to a gene: 4. The CDR3 length is 15 residues. Germline CDR1 SGHTS, CDR2 YDEGEE. CDR3 nucleotides: TGTGCCAGCAGCTTGGAACAGGGGGCCATCTACGAGCAGTACTTC. It translates to CASSLEQGAIYEQYF.

The chain uses TRBV12-3 or TRBV12-4 and TRBJ1-2; D is possibly TRBD1 (5 bases). V lost 4 bases to trimming and J lost 4 bases, with 16 bases between them. The length of the CDR3 is 15 residues. CDR3 coding DNA: TGTGCCAGCAGTTCCGCTGCAGGGAGAAGCTATGGCTACACCTTC. Translation: CASSSAAGRSYGYTF.

This clonotype was seen a handful of times. The CDR3 loop is CASSPVGGRATYEQYF. CDR3 nucleotides: TGTGCCAGCAGCCCAGTCGGCGGGAGGGCTACCTACGAGCAGTACTTC. The chain uses TRBV7-9 and TRBJ2-7; 9 bases agree with TRBD2. Trimming removed 5 bases from V and 2 bases from J; junction bases left unmatched: 10. Germline CDR1 and CDR2: SEHNR and FQNEAQ (reference sequence). The CDR3 has 16 residues.

This clonotype was observed a few times. The rearrangement links TRBV29-1 to TRBJ1-5; D perhaps matches TRBD1 (5 bases). Germline V gives CDR1 SQVTM, CDR2 ANQGSEA. The V and J ends lost 4 bases and 0 bases respectively, with 13 bases between them. This CDR3 is 15 amino acids long. CDR3 nucleotide sequence: TGCAGCGTTGTTTTTGGGGCGGTTAGCAATCAGCCCCAGCATTTT. Its translation is CSVVFGAVSNQPQHF. Combining the CDR3 with reference TRBV29-1 and TRBJ1-5 gives the whole variable domain SAVISQKPSRDICQRGTSLTIQCQVDSQVTMMFWYRQQPGQSLTLIATANQGSEATYESGFVIDKFPISRPNLTFSTLTVSNMSPEDSSIYLCSVVFGAVSNQPQHFGDGTRLSIL.

This clonotype has ten or more counts. The chain is built from TRBV7-9 and TRBJ2-7; D is ambiguous. Germline-derived CDR1 and CDR2 are SEHNR and FQNEAQ (reference sequence). The V gene lost 3 bases and the J gene lost 6 bases, with 6 bases spanning the gap. The CDR3 loop spans 11 amino acids. CDR3 region: CASSFSTEQYF. In DNA form, the CDR3 reads TGTGCCAGCAGCTTCTCTACCGAGCAGTACTTC.

CDR3 bases: TGTGCCAGCAAAGACAGGGGAAGCGCCTACAATGAGCAGTTCTTC. Its protein product is CASKDRGSAYNEQFF. The chain carries TRBV5-6 and TRBJ2-1; 8 bases are shared with TRBD1. The length of the CDR3 is 15 residues. Losses at the gene ends were 6 bases for V and 2 bases for J; bases not matched to a gene: 7. Looked up from germline, CDR1 is SGHDT and CDR2 is YYEEEE.

This clonotype has a count of ten or more. The rearrangement joins TRBV7-9 to TRBJ2-2; D not resolved. The germline V and J ends were trimmed by 4 bases and 6 bases, with 9 bases remaining between them. This CDR3 contains 13 residues. The germline V gene encodes CDR1 SEHNR and CDR2 FQNEAQ (reference sequence). Here the CDR3 DNA reads TGTGCCAGCAGCTCCAGTTCATCCGGGGAGCTGTTTTTT. Encoded protein: CASSSSSSGELFF.

This clonotype was seen many times. This chain uses TRBV7-6 with TRBJ1-2; D gene uncertain. This CDR3 has 13 residues. Germline CDR1 SGHVS, CDR2 FNYEAQ. V was pared by 0 bases and J by 2 bases, with 4 bases between. This chain's CDR3 is CASSLAGNYGYTF. The DNA of the CDR3 is TGTGCCAGCAGCTTAGCAGGGAACTATGGCTACACCTTC.

This clonotype was observed a handful of times. The chain is built from TRBV20-1 and TRBJ2-7, with 9 bases matching TRBD2. The CDR3 sequence is 15 residues long. From germline, CDR1 is DFQATT and CDR2 SNEGSKA (reference sequence). With 1 base clipped from V and 1 base from J, the junction kept 5 bases outside the gene matches. The CDR3 reads CSARGVSGSSYEQYF. CDR3 coding DNA: TGCAGTGCTAGAGGGGTTAGCGGGAGTTCCTACGAGCAGTACTTC.

The chain carries TRBV19 and TRBJ2-2; 9 bases are shared with TRBD2. The CDR3 is 15 amino acids. V lost 3 bases to trimming and J lost 6 bases; unmatched junction nucleotides: 5. From germline, CDR1 is LNHDA and CDR2 SQIVND (reference sequence). This CDR3 reads CASSIVAGASGELFF. The CDR3 DNA follows: TGTGCCAGTAGTATTGTAGCGGGGGCCTCCGGGGAGCTGTTTTTT. The whole variable domain, filled in from reference TRBV19 and TRBJ2-2, reads DGGITQSPKYLFRKEGQNVTLSCEQNLNHDAMYWYRQDPGQGLRLIYYSQIVNDFQKGDIAEGYSVSREKKESFPLTVTSAQKNPTAFYLCASSIVAGASGELFFGEGSRLTVL.

There are many counts of this clonotype. This sequence joins TRBV7-9 and TRBJ2-7; D is possibly TRBD1 (5 bases). The germline CDR1 and CDR2 sequences are SEHNR and FQNEAQ (reference sequence). The CDR3 spans 16 residues. The germline V and J ends were trimmed by 5 bases and 3 bases, with 20 bases remaining between them. DNA of the CDR3: TGTGCCAGCAGCCCCCCGTCGGCGGACACGGGCTACGAGCAGTACTTC. The encoded protein is CASSPPSADTGYEQYF.

This sequence joins TRBV7-9 and TRBJ2-7; D ambiguous. V gave up 5 bases and J gave up 7 bases, with 15 bases separating them. Per germline, CDR1 SEHNR and CDR2 FQNEAQ (reference sequence). CDR3 length equals 13 residues. CDR3 amino acids: CASSRGASVEQYF. The CDR3 region has the DNA TGTGCCAGCAGCCGCGGAGCCTCCGTGGAGCAGTACTTC.

In regard to this clonotype: This may stem from a read error, because a much larger clone lies one nucleotide away. The rearrangement uses TRBV15 and TRBJ2-5, with D possibly TRBD2 on 6 matching bases. In germline, CDR1 is LNHNV, CDR2 YYDKDF (reference sequence). The CDR3 length is 15 residues. The CDR3 coding sequence is TGTGCCACCAGCGCAACCAAGACTAGACAAGAGATCCAGTACTTC. It translates to CATSATKTRQEIQYF.

This clonotype was seen only a few times. The J gene is TRBJ1-6, the V gene TRBV4-3, with a tentative D call TRBD1 (5 bases). The CDR3 length is 18 residues. CDR1 is LGHNA, CDR2 YSLEER, per germline. V lost 1 base and J lost 5, with 18 bases in between. This CDR3 reads CASSQGTHLQVNNSPLHF. The CDR3 DNA reads as TGCGCCAGCAGCCAAGGCACCCACTTACAGGTTAATAATTCACCCCTCCACTTT.